These T cell receptor beta chains were read from a single sample in a study of blood T cell repertoires in COVID-19. Only in-frame clones appear in the TCRdb table, and some are missing; sequencing was by immunoSEQ multiplex PCR. The sample includes about 76,000 clones, 88% of them seen just once. The source material was peripheral blood. These receptors all come from a man aged 45-60 years with active COVID-19. The CDR3 runs from the conserved cysteine through the conserved F or W. The order of the fields is V gene, J gene, CDR3 protein.

TRBV5-6	TRBJ1-6	CASSWDSYNSPLHF
TRBV10-1	TRBJ1-5	CASRPPGQPQHF
TRBV18	TRBJ2-2	CASSPPVLRSGELFF
TRBV9	TRBJ2-3	CASSPVRGTGTDTQYF
TRBV10-3	TRBJ1-1	CAIMSQGGGTEAFF
TRBV27	TRBJ2-1	CASSSTQGLLYNEQFF
TRBV7-2	TRBJ1-5	CASSPRDRDQPQHF
TRBV7-2	TRBJ1-2	CASSWDRVGNYGYTF
TRBV9	TRBJ1-2	CASSETQGGYGYTF
TRBV3-1/TRBV3-2	TRBJ2-2	CASSEGLAGTGELFF
TRBV28	TRBJ2-3	CASSLTLYTQYF
TRBV27	TRBJ2-6	CASADRAGANVLTF
TRBV7-9	TRBJ1-3	CASSLALIVTGAGNTIYF
TRBV11-1	TRBJ2-7	CASSLDRGYEQYF
TRBV3-1/TRBV3-2	TRBJ1-6	CASSQAPPGTGNSPLHF
TRBV24-1	TRBJ2-1	CATSDRTGGSRNEQFF
TRBV6-5	TRBJ1-2	CASSYSTDYGYTF
TRBV7-8	TRBJ2-7	CASSSGTGVGEQYF
TRBV3-1/TRBV3-2	TRBJ2-2	CASSYGLASTGELFF
TRBV4-3	TRBJ2-6	CASSQDNSGANVLTF